This TCR beta chain is from a study of OX40 agonist ivuxolimab in advanced cancers. Across the whole study: Aged 23 to 79 with a mean of approximately 60 years, they were about 80% male.

Note on this clone: The antigen remains unidentified.

Using immunoSEQ multiplex PCR, the repertoire was profiled, and TCRdb retains in-frame clones only, with some absent. The repertoire holds about 41,000 clones, with roughly 80% as singletons. Whole-study results and caveats: Expanded peripheral T-cell antigen specificity went undetermined. Some patients without response likewise showed low normalized clonal expansion. Dosing at 0.1 to 3.0 mg/kg was accompanied by clonal expansion of CD4+ and CD8+ blood T cells by week 6.

The sample consisted of CD4+ or CD8+ T cells sorted from blood, taken in a trial of the OX40 agonist ivuxolimab. The clonotype was recovered from an adult with an advanced solid tumor such as melanoma, head and neck, liver or kidney cancer.

CDR3 coding DNA: TGTGCCAGCAGTTTTAGTCAGGGGGTATCACCCCTCCACTTT. This translates into CASSFSQGVSPLHF. The chain links TRBV27 to TRBJ1-6; TRBD1 matches 7 bases. The germline V gene encodes CDR1 MNHEY and CDR2 SMNVEV (reference sequence). The V and J ends lost 3 bases and 10 bases, in that order; junction bases with no gene match: 6. The CDR3 runs to 14 residues.